This TCR beta chain appears in the sequencing data of a study of T cell responses to AZD1222 COVID-19 vaccine. Study-level information: It was second doses at about 4 or about 12 weeks that were pooled.

This clone was seen a single time. What it binds is not known. Generated by immunoSEQ multiplex PCR, the TCRdb table keeps only in-frame clones and is missing some. In the table there are about 70,000 clones, 84% of which are singletons. CDR1 is SGHRS and CDR2 is YFSETQ in the germline V gene. The CDR3 sequence is 14 residues long. With V trimmed by 5 bases and J by 4 bases, 7 bases remained unmatched. Study findings and constraints: Only after the peak T cell response were repertoires sampled. Spike-specific TCR breadth rose after two AZD1222 doses, and depth rose as well. Baseline serology detected seropositivity in only 6 or 7 AZD1222 recipients.

Here the sequenced sample was peripheral blood, taken on day 0 of AZD1222 vaccination. V and J are TRBV5-1 and TRBJ2-5, with 8 bases matching TRBD2. This TCR derives from an adult in good health. The CDR3 DNA follows: TGCGCCAGCAGACCTACTAGCGGCGGAGAGACCCAGTACTTC. This sequence encodes CASRPTSGGETQYF.